This T cell receptor beta chain was retrieved from a study of T cells in Graves' hyperthyroidism and ophthalmopathy. On the basis of clinical symptoms, serum thyroxine and TRAb, thyroid ultrasound and orbital computed tomography, diagnoses were made. More than 8.5 ml of fresh peripheral blood supplied the PBMCs. Trimming removed 5 bases from V and 0 bases from J, with 13 bases in between. Germline CDR1 and CDR2: MDHEN and SYDVKM. This CDR3 has 15 residues. This clonotype has at least ten counts. The antigen is undetermined. RNA transcripts yielded amplified TCR beta CDR3 regions. During a first-round RT-PCR of the TCR CDR3, the HTBI primer set was used. TCRdb re-derived calls from the multiplex PCR reads in MiXCR, one entry per CDR3 protein. The profile shows 490,000 or so distinct CDR3 sequences, about 20% of them singletons. Findings of the study overall: The majority of expanded thyroid clonotypes above 0.001 also appeared in blood.

The sequenced sample consisted of blood. V and J are TRBV28 and TRBJ1-1, with D perhaps matching TRBD1 (5 bases). This clonotype was sampled from a man between 40 and 49 years old with Graves' ophthalmopathy. The DNA of the CDR3 is TGTGCCAGCAGTCTTCCGGGACGTCTGAACACTGAAGCTTTCTTT. The encoded protein is CASSLPGRLNTEAFF.